These T cell receptor beta chains were read from a single sample in a study of T cell repertoires in cytomegalovirus infection. MiXCR was run by TCRdb on the reads, yielding one entry per CDR3 protein. The sample yields about 97,000 distinct CDR3 sequences, about 15% seen once. The sample consisted of PBMCs. The receptors were gathered from a human donor in good health (CMV status not recorded). Some clones in this sample may be carry-over from other donors' samples. Both conserved end residues are part of each CDR3. A D gene is named only where the DNA matches it firmly. Rows may omit the clone size; those that give it use once, few, many or a size class.

d_call j_call clone_size v_call cdr3_nt cdr3_aa
NA TRBJ1-6 NA TRBV11-3 TGTGCCAGCAGCTTAGGAGGGGTTGGATCACCCCTCCACTTT CASSLGGVGSPLHF
NA TRBJ2-2 NA TRBV2 TGTGCCAGCAGAAGGGGGGGGGAGGACACCGGGGAGCTGTTTTTT CASRRGGEDTGELFF
TRBD2 TRBJ2-1 NA TRBV5-6 TGTGCCAGCAGCTTGGATAGCGGGGCTTACTACAATGAGCAGTTCTTC CASSLDSGAYYNEQFF
NA TRBJ1-1 many TRBV7-6 TGTGCCAGCAGCGAGGGGGGTGAAGCTTTCTTT CASSEGGEAFF
TRBD1 TRBJ2-2 many TRBV7-2 TGTGCCAGCAGCTTTCAACAGGGGACCGGGGAGCTGTTTTTT CASSFQQGTGELFF
NA TRBJ1-1 NA TRBV6-2/TRBV6-3 TGTGCCAGCAGTTACCTAGGTCGGCGGGAAGCTTTCTTT CASSYLGRREAFF
TRBD2 TRBJ2-1 NA TRBV7-2 TGTGCCAGCAGCTTAGGGGCTAGCGGGGGCAATGAGCAGTTCTTC CASSLGASGGNEQFF
NA TRBJ2-2 NA TRBV6-4 TGTGCCAGCAGTACCGGGACGCTAAACACCGGGGAGCTGTTTTTT CASSTGTLNTGELFF
NA TRBJ2-3 NA TRBV7-8 TGTGCCAGCAGACTAGCAGGGGCGGCAGATACGCAGTATTTT CASRLAGAADTQYF
NA TRBJ1-5 NA TRBV20-1 TGCAGTGCTGGCCGGGACTTCTATAGCAATCAGCCCCAGCATTTT CSAGRDFYSNQPQHF
NA TRBJ1-1 many TRBV7-6 TGTGCCAGCAGCTTAGCGAATGGGGAGGTAGCTTTCTTT CASSLANGEVAFF
NA TRBJ2-1 once TRBV9 TGTGCCAGCAGCACTAAGACAAACAATGAGCAGTTCTTC CASSTKTNNEQFF
TRBD2 TRBJ2-1 many TRBV5-4 TGTGCCAGCAGCTTGGAGGTACTAGCGGGGTACAATGAGCAGTTCTTC CASSLEVLAGYNEQFF
TRBD2 TRBJ2-1 NA TRBV29-1 TGCAGCGGGAGCCGAGCGGGGGTTTACAATGAGCAGTTCTTC CSGSRAGVYNEQFF
NA TRBJ1-2 NA TRBV7-9 TGTGCCAGTACCCCCGGCGGGAACTATGGCTACACCTTC CASTPGGNYGYTF
NA TRBJ2-7 few TRBV12-5 TGTGCTAGTGGTTTGGGCTACGAGCAGTACTTC CASGLGYEQYF
NA TRBJ2-2 few TRBV28 TGTGCCAGCAGACTACGGACTTTCGGGGAGCTGTTTTTT CASRLRTFGELFF
NA TRBJ1-5 NA TRBV6-2/TRBV6-3 TGTGCCAGCGGTTTGGGGGGTAGCAATCAGCCCCAGCATTTT CASGLGGSNQPQHF
NA TRBJ2-2 few TRBV19 TGTGCCAGTAGTGCGAGACAGGTCGGGGGCACCGGGGAGCTGTTTTTT CASSARQVGGTGELFF
TRBD2 TRBJ2-5 few TRBV4-1 TGCGCCAGCAGCCCGAGCCCGGCTAGCGGTGGATTTCAAGAGACCCAGTACTTC CASSPSPASGGFQETQYF
NA TRBJ1-1 many TRBV19 TGTGCCAGTAGTATAGTGATGAACACTGAAGCTTTCTTT CASSIVMNTEAFF
NA TRBJ2-4 NA TRBV2 TGTGCCAGCAGTGAAGTGGCGCGGCCCTCTGGAAAAAACATTCAGTACTTC CASSEVARPSGKNIQYF
NA TRBJ1-4 many TRBV11-2 TGTGCCAGCAGCCCTTCCCGGGGAGAGGGGAAAAAACTGTTTTTT CASSPSRGEGKKLFF
TRBD2 TRBJ2-1 NA TRBV5-1 TGCGCCAGCAGCTTACGGACTAGCGGGGGGGCCAATGAGCAGTTCTTC CASSLRTSGGANEQFF
TRBD1 TRBJ2-1 NA TRBV5-1 TGCGCCAGCAGCTTGGGGGACCATAGCAGGGGGTTGCATGAGCAGTTCTTC CASSLGDHSRGLHEQFF
NA TRBJ2-7 NA TRBV7-8 TGTGCCAGCAGCTTAGACCCCGTTGGAGGGTACGAGCAGTACTTC CASSLDPVGGYEQYF
TRBD1 TRBJ1-6 NA TRBV27 TGTGCCAGCAGAGGTAGACAGGGAGGACGTAATTCACCCCTCCACTTT CASRGRQGGRNSPLHF
NA TRBJ1-1 few TRBV20-1 TGCAGTGCTAGAACCCCCCGCACAAGAAGGGGATTCTCAATGAACACTGAAGCTTTCTTT CSARTPRTRRGFSMNTEAFF
NA TRBJ1-5 many TRBV6-6 TGTGCCACTCTGCCGGGGCTTAATAGCAATCAGCCCCAGCATTTT CATLPGLNSNQPQHF
TRBD2 TRBJ2-1 few TRBV19 TGTGCCAGTAGTACAGGGACTAACAATGAGCAGTTCTTC CASSTGTNNEQFF
NA TRBJ2-7 few TRBV20-1 TGCAGTGTTAGGGGGGCGTCTTACTACGAGCAGTACTTC CSVRGASYYEQYF
NA TRBJ2-2 NA TRBV27 TGTACCAGCACTCCCTTTGGTACGGACACCGGGGAGCTGTTTTTT CTSTPFGTDTGELFF
NA TRBJ2-3 few TRBV11-2 TGTGCCAGCAGCTTAGACCATACGCAGTATTTT CASSLDHTQYF
NA TRBJ2-1 NA TRBV9 TGTGCCAGCAGCGTAGACTACAATGAGCAGTTCTTC CASSVDYNEQFF
NA TRBJ2-3 few TRBV7-3 TGTGCCAGCAGCTCCGGACAGGGAGGGGTTACGCAGTATTTT CASSSGQGGVTQYF
TRBD2 TRBJ2-3 many TRBV7-2 TGTGCCAGCAGCCCACAGGGACTAGCGGGGGTGCCAGATACGCAGTATTTT CASSPQGLAGVPDTQYF
NA TRBJ1-3 many TRBV7-9 TGTGCCAGCAGCCCTAAGATGAGGGTTGGAAACACCATATATTTT CASSPKMRVGNTIYF
NA TRBJ2-6 many TRBV7-3 TGTGCCAGCAGCGCAAAAGGCCTTAGGGGAGTCCCACCTGGCTCTGGGGCCAACGTCCTGACTTTC CASSAKGLRGVPPGSGANVLTF
NA TRBJ2-7 NA TRBV11-1 TGTGCCAGCAGCTTACGTGATACCTACGAGCAGTACTTC CASSLRDTYEQYF
NA TRBJ2-5 few TRBV29-1 TGCAGCGTTGCACCTTCGGCGAATAAAGAGACCCAGTACTTC CSVAPSANKETQYF
NA TRBJ1-2 many TRBV7-9 TGTGCCAGCAGCTTGGGCAAGGGCTATGGCTACACCTTC CASSLGKGYGYTF